What follows describes a single T cell receptor beta chain. Its antigen is unknown. Base qualities are missing; no much larger clone stands one base away. Spanning cysteine to phenylalanine, the CDR3 consists of 11 amino acids. The CDR3 DNA has 33 bases and is translated from base 1. V is reduced by 3 bases and J by 4 bases, leaving a spacing of 3 bases between them. CDR1 SGHTA and CDR2 FQGNSA were looked up in the germline V gene. The sample comes from a study of OX40 agonist ivuxolimab in advanced cancers. Context from the whole study: Ivuxolimab was an agonistic, fully human IgG2 monoclonal antibody directed against OX40 (CD134), a costimulatory receptor. Intravenous ivuxolimab was administered to patients every 2 weeks at six dose levels: 0.01, 0.1, 0.3, 1.5, 3 and 10 mg/kg. Among the roughly 54 dose-escalation patients, around 20 had hepatocellular carcinoma, approximately 15 melanoma, 9 renal cell carcinoma and 9 head and neck cancer. A male proportion of 70% to 90% and a mean age of approximately 58 years, ranging from roughly 23 to 90, were recorded for the dose-escalation cohort. Prior anti-PD-1, anti-PD-L1 or anti-CTLA-4 therapy was permitted, and 40% of dose-escalation patients had received checkpoint inhibitors. Three dose-escalation patients achieved partial responses, one with hepatocellular carcinoma and two with cutaneous melanoma. Peripheral TCRbeta sequencing was intended to test whether TCR sequence diversity was altered and clonal T-cell expansion was caused by ivuxolimab. The monotherapy dose-escalation portion (N ≈ 56 patients) of the phase I ivuxolimab trial is reported in the paper. What the authors observed across the whole study: The antigen specificity of the clonally expanded peripheral T cells was not determined. In the 0.1-3.0 mg/kg groups, partial responders had among the lowest normalized peripheral clonal expansion, particularly in CD8+ T cells. Low levels of normalized T-cell clonal expansion were also seen in some patients who did not respond. On average, CD8+ T cells showed more expanded clones than CD4+ T cells after ivuxolimab. Clonal expansion of both CD4+ and CD8+ blood T cells was observed from baseline to week 6 at doses 0.1 to 3.0 mg/kg.

Genomic DNA was isolated from the sorted cells so that the TCRbeta CDR3 region could be sequenced. TCRbeta CDR3 regions were sequenced using the immunoSEQ Assay. TCRdb provides this immuneACCESS table in a form limited to in-frame rearrangements. Some clones are lacking; in checked studies, under half of them reflect an unresolved V gene, and why the rest are absent is not known. Present in this sample are 25,000 to 35,000 clones, 86% of which were seen just once. 25% to 35% of the sample goes to the ten largest clones. Patients with a history of autoimmune disease or receiving systemic immunosuppression were excluded from the trial. Peripheral blood for TCR sequencing was collected from all dose cohorts at baseline, on cycle 4 day 1, and on cycle 7 day 1. The samples were drawn from a first-in-human, open-label, multicenter phase I dose-escalation trial of ivuxolimab. Adults with locally advanced or metastatic melanoma, renal cell carcinoma, hepatocellular carcinoma or head and neck squamous cell carcinoma were enrolled in the trial. Before TCR sequencing, CD4+ T cells and CD8+ T cells from peripheral blood were sorted into separate populations.

This sequence uses TRBV7-2 and TRBJ2-5; the D gene cannot be resolved reliably. This TCR came from an adult with an advanced solid tumor such as melanoma, head and neck, liver or kidney cancer. The sample here was CD4+ or CD8+ T cells sorted from blood, taken in a trial of the OX40 agonist ivuxolimab. The encoded CDR3 is CASSLIETQYF. In nucleotide form, the sequence is TGTGCCAGCAGCTTGATAGAGACCCAGTACTTC.